This T cell receptor beta chain stems from a study of a mutant IDH1 vaccine in newly diagnosed glioma. Time point indicated: week 5, during vaccination. Each dose delivered 300 ug of mutant IDH1 20-mer peptide subcutaneously with imiquimod. The method was immunoSEQ multiplex PCR; TCRdb's version includes in-frame clones alone and lacks a portion of them. Here the sample spans over 50,000 clones, more than 80% being singletons. As for this clone: The antigen is not known.

The clonotype comes from a woman between 35 and 50 years old with glioma. The sequencing here drew on PBMCs, taken from a glioma patient whose treatment included an IDH1 peptide vaccine.

The CDR3 nucleotides are TGTGCCAGCAGTTTAAGGACAGGGGGCTCCTACGAGCAGTACTTC. It is translated as CASSLRTGGSYEQYF. The chain carries TRBV28 and TRBJ2-7; 10 bases agree with TRBD1. J was trimmed by 0 bases and V by 2 bases; bases with no gene match: 1. Germline assignment: CDR1 MDHEN and CDR2 SYDVKM. This CDR3 is 15 amino acids long.